Below, 3 T cell receptor beta chains from the same sample are listed, as sequenced in a study of vaccination and CD4 T cells after COVID-19. Treatment defined: roughly 10-day PBMC culture with coronavirus spike peptide pools or control peptides (ViraFEST assay). Scientists ran DNA taken from cultured CD4+ T cells through the Oncomine TCR Beta short-read assay for sequencing. In TCRdb, the PCR reads were re-called with MiXCR into one record per CDR3 protein. The sample includes about 23,000 distinct CDR3 sequences, under 55% seen only once; the top ten take under 20%. What these receptors recognize is not known. The source was CD4+ T cells from blood, cultured in vitro, collected before SARS-CoV-2 vaccination. The receptors stem from a human donor who received a COVID-19 vaccine.

This chain links TRBV7-2 with TRBJ2-5; 9 bases line up with TRBD1. Germline CDR1 reads SGHTA; CDR2 reads FQGNSA. V trimming: 3 bases; J trimming: 2 bases; junction bases outside the gene matches: 1. This CDR3 is built from 14 residues. The CDR3 reads CASSFDRGQETQYF. Here the CDR3 DNA reads TGTGCCAGCAGCTTTGACAGGGGGCAAGAGACCCAGTACTTC.

The rearrangement joins TRBV19 to TRBJ2-2; D is perhaps TRBD1 (6 bases). Germline lookup yields CDR1 LNHDA and CDR2 SQIVND (reference sequence). The CDR3 extends over 13 amino acids. Trimming took 6 bases from V and 6 from J, leaving 11 bases between them. The CDR3 sequence: CASSRTASGELFF. The CDR3 DNA reads as TGTGCCAGTAGCAGGACAGCGTCCGGGGAGCTGTTTTTT.

This sequence joins TRBV15 and TRBJ2-3; a weak D match, TRBD1 (6 bases). CDR1 and CDR2 from the germline V gene are LNHNV and YYDKDF (reference sequence). V lost 0 bases and J 5 bases, leaving 9 bases between the germline ends. The CDR3 length is 14 residues. CDR3: CATSRDPRGDTQYF. The CDR3 DNA follows: TGTGCCACCAGCAGAGATCCCAGGGGAGATACGCAGTATTTT.